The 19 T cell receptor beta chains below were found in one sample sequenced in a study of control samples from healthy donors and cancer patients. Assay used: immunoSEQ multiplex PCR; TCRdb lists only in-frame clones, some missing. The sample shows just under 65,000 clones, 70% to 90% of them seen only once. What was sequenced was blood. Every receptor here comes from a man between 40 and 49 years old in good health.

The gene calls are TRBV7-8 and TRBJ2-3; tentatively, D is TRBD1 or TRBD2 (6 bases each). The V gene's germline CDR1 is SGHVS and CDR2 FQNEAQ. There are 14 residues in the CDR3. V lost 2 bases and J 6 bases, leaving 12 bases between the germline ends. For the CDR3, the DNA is TGTGCCAGCAGCTTACTAATAGGGGGGGATACGCAGTATTTT. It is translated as CASSLLIGGDTQYF.

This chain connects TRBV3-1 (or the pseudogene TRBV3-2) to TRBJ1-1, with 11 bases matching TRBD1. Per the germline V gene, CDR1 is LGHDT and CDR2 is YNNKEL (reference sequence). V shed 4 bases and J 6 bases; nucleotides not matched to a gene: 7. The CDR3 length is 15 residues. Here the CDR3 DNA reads TGTGCCAGCAGCCGAACGCGGACAGGGGGCTCTGAAGCTTTCTTT. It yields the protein CASSRTRTGGSEAFF.

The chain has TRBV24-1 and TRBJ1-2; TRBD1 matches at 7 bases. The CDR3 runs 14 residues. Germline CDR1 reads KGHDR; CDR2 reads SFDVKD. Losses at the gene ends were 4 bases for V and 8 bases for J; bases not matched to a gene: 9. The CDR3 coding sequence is TGTGCCACCAGTGACATGGACAGGCAGGCGGGCTACACCTTC. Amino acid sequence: CATSDMDRQAGYTF.

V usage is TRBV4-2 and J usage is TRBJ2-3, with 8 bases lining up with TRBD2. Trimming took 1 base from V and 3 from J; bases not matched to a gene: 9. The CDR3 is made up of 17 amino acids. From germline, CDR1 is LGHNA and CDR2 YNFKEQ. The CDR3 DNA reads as TGTGCCAGCAGCCAAGGGCTCGCTGGCGGGAGGACAGATACGCAGTATTTT. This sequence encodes CASSQGLAGGRTDTQYF.

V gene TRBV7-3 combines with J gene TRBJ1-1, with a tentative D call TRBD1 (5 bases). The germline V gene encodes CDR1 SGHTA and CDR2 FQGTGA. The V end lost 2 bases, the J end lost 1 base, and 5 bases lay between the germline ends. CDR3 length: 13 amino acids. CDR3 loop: CASSLGQNTEAFF. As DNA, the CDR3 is TGTGCCAGCAGCTTAGGACAGAACACTGAAGCTTTCTTT.

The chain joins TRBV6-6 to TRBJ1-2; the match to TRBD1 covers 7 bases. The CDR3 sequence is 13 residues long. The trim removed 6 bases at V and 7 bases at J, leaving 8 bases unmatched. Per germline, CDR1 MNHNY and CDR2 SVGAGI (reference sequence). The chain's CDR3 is CASRPRGRGGYTF. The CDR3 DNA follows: TGTGCCAGCAGACCGAGGGGGCGAGGTGGCTACACCTTC.

DNA for the CDR3: TGTGCCAGCAGCCAGATCCCTGCGGACACTGAAGCTTTCTTT. As protein: CASSQIPADTEAFF. This chain uses TRBV3-1 (or the pseudogene TRBV3-2) with TRBJ1-1; D remains ambiguous. Per the germline V gene, CDR1 is LGHDT and CDR2 is YNNKEL (reference sequence). Trimming took off 3 bases at V and 3 bases at J, with 11 bases between the two ends. The CDR3 length is 14 residues.

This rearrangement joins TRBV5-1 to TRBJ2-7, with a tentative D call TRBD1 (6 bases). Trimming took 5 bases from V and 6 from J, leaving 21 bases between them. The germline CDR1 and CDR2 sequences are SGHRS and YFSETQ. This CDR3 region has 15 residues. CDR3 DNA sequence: TGCGCCAGCAGTCCCCAGAGGGCAGGGGAGCGCGAGCAGTACTTC. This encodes CASSPQRAGEREQYF.

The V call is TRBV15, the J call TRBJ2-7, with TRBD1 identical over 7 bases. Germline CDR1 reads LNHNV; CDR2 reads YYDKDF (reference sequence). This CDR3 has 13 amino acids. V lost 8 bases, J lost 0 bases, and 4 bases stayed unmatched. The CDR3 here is CATAGTASYEQYF. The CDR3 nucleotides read TGTGCCACCGCCGGGACAGCCTCCTACGAGCAGTACTTC.

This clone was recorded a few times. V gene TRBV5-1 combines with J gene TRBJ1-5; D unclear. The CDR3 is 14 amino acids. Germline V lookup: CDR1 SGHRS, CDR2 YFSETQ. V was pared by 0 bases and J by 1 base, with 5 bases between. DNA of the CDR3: TGCGCCAGCAGCTTGGGGAGCAGCAATCAGCCCCAGCATTTT. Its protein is CASSLGSSNQPQHF. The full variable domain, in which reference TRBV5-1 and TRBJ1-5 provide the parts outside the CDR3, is KAGVTQTPRYLIKTRGQQVTLSCSPISGHRSVSWYQQTPGQGLQFLFEYFSETQRNKGNFPGRFSGRQFSNSRSEMNVSTLELGDSALYLCASSLGSSNQPQHFGDGTRLSIL.

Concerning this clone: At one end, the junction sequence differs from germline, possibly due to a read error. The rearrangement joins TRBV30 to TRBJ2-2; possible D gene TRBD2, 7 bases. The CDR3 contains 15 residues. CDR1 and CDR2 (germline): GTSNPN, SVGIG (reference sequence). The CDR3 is CAGRGGWANTGELFF. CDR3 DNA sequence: TGTGCCGGGAGGGGGGGGTGGGCGAACACCGGGGAGCTGTTTTTT.

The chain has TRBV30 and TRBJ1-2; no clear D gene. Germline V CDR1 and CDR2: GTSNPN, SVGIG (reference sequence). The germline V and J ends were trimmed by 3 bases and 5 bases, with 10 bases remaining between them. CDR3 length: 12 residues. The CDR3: CAWSSGFYGYTF. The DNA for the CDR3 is TGTGCCTGGAGCTCGGGGTTTTATGGCTACACCTTC.

CDR3 in DNA: TGTGCCAGCTCACCGTCGTCTGGAGGGGGGTACTTC. As protein: CASSPSSGGGYF. The J gene is TRBJ2-7, the V gene TRBV18, with D perhaps being TRBD1 or TRBD2 (6 bases each). The germline CDR1 and CDR2 sequences are KGHSH and LQKENI. V was clipped by 3 bases and J by 12 bases, with 15 bases between them. This CDR3 is 12 amino acids long.

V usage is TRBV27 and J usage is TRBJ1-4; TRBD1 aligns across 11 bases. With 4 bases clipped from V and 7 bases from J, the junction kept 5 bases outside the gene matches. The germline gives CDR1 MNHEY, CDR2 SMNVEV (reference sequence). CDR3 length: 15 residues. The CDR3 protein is CASSSLGQGGEKLFF. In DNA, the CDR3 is TGTGCCAGCAGTTCATTGGGACAGGGGGGTGAAAAACTGTTTTTT.

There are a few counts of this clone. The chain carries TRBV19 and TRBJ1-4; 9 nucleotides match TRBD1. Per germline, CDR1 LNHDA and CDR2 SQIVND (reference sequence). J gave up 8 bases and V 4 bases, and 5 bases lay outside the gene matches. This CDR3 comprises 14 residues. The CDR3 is CASSTDRGGEKLFF. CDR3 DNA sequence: TGTGCCAGTAGTACGGACAGGGGCGGCGAAAAACTGTTTTTT.

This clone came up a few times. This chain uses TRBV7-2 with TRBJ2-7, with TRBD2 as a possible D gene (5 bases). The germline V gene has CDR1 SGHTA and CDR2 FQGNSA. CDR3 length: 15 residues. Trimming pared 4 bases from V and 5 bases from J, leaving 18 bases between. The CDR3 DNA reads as TGTGCCAGCAGCTCACAATGGACTGGGAGCCACGAGCAGTACTTC. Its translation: CASSSQWTGSHEQYF.

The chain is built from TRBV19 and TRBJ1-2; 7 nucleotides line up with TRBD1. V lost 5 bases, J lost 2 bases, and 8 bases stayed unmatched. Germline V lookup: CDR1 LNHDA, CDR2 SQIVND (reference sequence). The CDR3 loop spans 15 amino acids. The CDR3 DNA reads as TGTGCCAGTAGTTCAGAACGACAGGGAAACTATGGCTACACCTTC. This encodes CASSSERQGNYGYTF. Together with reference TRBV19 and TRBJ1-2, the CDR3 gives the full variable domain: DGGITQSPKYLFRKEGQNVTLSCEQNLNHDAMYWYRQDPGQGLRLIYYSQIVNDFQKGDIAEGYSVSREKKESFPLTVTSAQKNPTAFYLCASSSERQGNYGYTFGSGTRLTVV.

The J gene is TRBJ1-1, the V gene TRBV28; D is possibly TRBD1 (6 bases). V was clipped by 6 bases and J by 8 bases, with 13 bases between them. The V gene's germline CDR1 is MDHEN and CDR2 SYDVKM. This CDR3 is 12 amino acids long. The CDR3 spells CASSFWGAEAFF. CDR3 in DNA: TGTGCCAGCAGCTTTTGGGGGGCGGAAGCTTTCTTT.

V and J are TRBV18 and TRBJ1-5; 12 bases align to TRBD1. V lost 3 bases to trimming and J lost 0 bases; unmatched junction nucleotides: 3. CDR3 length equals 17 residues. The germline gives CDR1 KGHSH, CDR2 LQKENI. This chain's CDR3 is CASSPRDRGPSNQPQHF. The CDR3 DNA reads TGTGCCAGCTCACCCCGGGACAGGGGGCCTAGCAATCAGCCCCAGCATTTT.